Listed here are 20 T cell receptor beta chains from one sample, sequenced in a study of T cell changes during pregnancy in multiple sclerosis (dated by TCRdb to between 2018 and 2021). Libraries were made using the immunoSEQ multiplex PCR assay. What TCRdb holds here is the immuneACCESS table cut down to in-frame rearrangements. Part of the clones is not present; checked against another copy, under half of the missing clones reflect an unresolved V gene, and the others are unexplained. The sample contains approximately 84,000 clones, 94% of them found a single time. The ten biggest clones cover over 2% of the sample. The starting material was peripheral blood, obtained in the third trimester of pregnancy. The receptor set was obtained from a female donor with multiple sclerosis, enrolled in a pregnancy study.

The CDR3 coding sequence is TGTGCCAGCAGCCTCAATACAGGGAACACTGAAGCTTTCTTT. This translates into CASSLNTGNTEAFF. The chain carries TRBV25-1 and TRBJ1-1; maybe TRBD1 (5 bases). With 6 bases removed from V and 1 base from J, the gap between germline ends came to 12 bases. Germline loops: CDR1 MGHDK, CDR2 SYGVNS. The CDR3 runs 14 residues.

The chain combines TRBV5-6 with TRBJ2-7, with 7 nucleotides matching TRBD1. Per germline, CDR1 SGHDT and CDR2 YYEEEE. This CDR3 comprises 17 residues. V was clipped by 4 bases and J by 4 bases; unmatched bases: 17. CDR3 in amino acids: CASSPATGVSGFYEQYF. For the CDR3, the DNA is TGTGCCAGCAGCCCGGCTACAGGGGTTTCGGGGTTTTACGAGCAGTACTTC.

The chain uses TRBV2 and TRBJ2-3, with TRBD1 identical over 8 bases. Germline V gives CDR1 SNHLY, CDR2 FYNNEI. The V gene end was trimmed by 7 bases and the J gene end by 2 bases; junction bases not matched to a gene: 8. This CDR3 contains 15 residues. The CDR3 sequence is CASMNYRGVTDTQYF. CDR3 nucleotides: TGTGCCAGCATGAACTACAGGGGGGTCACAGATACGCAGTATTTT.

This rearrangement joins TRBV2 to TRBJ2-5, with 12 nucleotides matching TRBD2. The germline CDR1 and CDR2 sequences are SNHLY and FYNNEI. V trimming: 2 bases; J trimming: 5 bases; junction bases outside the gene matches: 3. This CDR3 contains 15 residues. The CDR3 DNA reads as TGTGCCAGCAGTGAACTAGCGGGGGGGCCGGAGACCCAGTACTTC. It is translated as CASSELAGGPETQYF.

The chain carries TRBV6-1 and TRBJ2-1; a possible D gene is TRBD1 (5 bases). The CDR3 loop spans 14 amino acids. Germline CDR1 and CDR2: MNHNS and SASEGT. Trimming left V 6 bases short and J 15 bases short, with 24 bases between. The CDR3 is CASSPAHPTDSRFF. CDR3 DNA: TGTGCCAGCAGCCCAGCCCACCCTACCGACAGTCGGTTCTTC.

The rearrangement joins TRBV6-6 to TRBJ1-1; tentative D call: TRBD1 (5 bases). CDR1 is MNHNY and CDR2 is SVGAGI in the germline V gene (reference sequence). The CDR3 contains 12 residues. With 5 bases removed from V and 1 base from J, the gap between germline ends came to 5 bases. The CDR3: CASSRGNTEAFF. Here the CDR3 DNA reads TGTGCCAGCAGTAGGGGGAACACTGAAGCTTTCTTT.

J is TRBJ1-1 and V is TRBV5-6; a weak D match, TRBD1 (6 bases). The CDR3 loop spans 14 amino acids. Trimming removed 4 bases at V and 6 bases at J, with 16 bases between. The germline V gene encodes CDR1 SGHDT and CDR2 YYEEEE. This CDR3 is CASSHLQGRPEAFF. The CDR3 nucleotides read TGTGCCAGCAGCCATTTACAGGGCAGGCCTGAAGCTTTCTTT.

V is TRBV11-2 and J is TRBJ1-3; possibly TRBD1 for D (6 bases). CDR1 and CDR2 from the germline V gene are SGHAT and FQNNGV. The V end lost 8 bases, the J end lost 3 bases, and 14 bases lay between the germline ends. The CDR3 loop spans 14 amino acids. This CDR3 is CASGQGIVGNTIYF. The CDR3 DNA sequence: TGTGCCAGCGGGCAGGGGATTGTTGGAAACACCATATATTTT.

This clone was found a few times. The chain couples TRBV29-1 to TRBJ1-2; 8 positions match TRBD1. Germline V gene data show CDR1 as SQVTM and CDR2 as ANQGSEA. Germline trimming cut 5 bases from V and 5 bases from J; bases unmatched to any gene: 13. The CDR3 has 15 amino acids. CDR3 coding DNA: TGCAGCGTTACGTTAAGCGGACAGGGACTTTATGGCTACACCTTC. It codes for CSVTLSGQGLYGYTF.

The V call is TRBV27, the J call TRBJ2-2; no reliable D call. V lost 5 bases and J lost 6, with 13 bases in between. The CDR3 extends over 14 amino acids. CDR1 is MNHEY, CDR2 SMNVEV, per germline (reference sequence). CDR3 coding DNA: TGTGCCAGCAGTGTCTCTACCCGAGCCGGGGAGCTGTTTTTT. It is translated as CASSVSTRAGELFF.

The chain links TRBV5-1 to TRBJ1-2; 7 bases agree with TRBD1. Looked up from germline, CDR1 is SGHRS and CDR2 is YFSETQ. The CDR3 contains 14 residues. The V segment lost 3 bases and the J segment 4 bases; nucleotides outside the gene matches: 6. CDR3: CASSWGTDSYGYTF. In nucleotides, the CDR3 is TGCGCCAGCAGCTGGGGGACAGATTCCTATGGCTACACCTTC.

A single count supports this clone. The chain carries TRBV10-3 and TRBJ2-2; a weak D match, TRBD1 (6 bases). V was cut by 9 bases and J by 7 bases, with 24 bases left in between. Germline CDR1 and CDR2: ENHRY and SYGVKD. The CDR3 is made up of 16 amino acids. The CDR3 protein is CAIPGDKGVEGGELFF. CDR3 in DNA: TGTGCCATTCCCGGGGACAAAGGAGTAGAGGGCGGGGAGCTGTTTTTT.

The CDR3 nucleotides read TGTGCCAGTAGTCCCCGGGACAGATTAAAGAACACTGAAGCTTTCTTT. Its translation: CASSPRDRLKNTEAFF. The V and J genes are TRBV19 and TRBJ1-1; 7 bases are a match to TRBD1. CDR1 is LNHDA and CDR2 is SQIVND in the germline V gene (reference sequence). V shed 5 bases, J shed 1 base, and the junction held 10 bases outside the gene matches. The CDR3 runs 16 residues.

This sequence joins TRBV29-1 and TRBJ1-1; 10 nucleotides align to TRBD1. The CDR3 runs 15 residues. J was trimmed by 2 bases and V by 6 bases; bases with no gene match: 9. Germline-derived CDR1 and CDR2 are SQVTM and ANQGSEA. The chain's CDR3 is CSVSGTGVTNTEAFF. For the CDR3, the DNA is TGCAGCGTCTCCGGGACAGGGGTGACAAACACTGAAGCTTTCTTT. Drawing the rest from reference TRBV29-1 and TRBJ1-1, the complete variable domain is SAVISQKPSRDICQRGTSLTIQCQVDSQVTMMFWYRQQPGQSLTLIATANQGSEATYESGFVIDKFPISRPNLTFSTLTVSNMSPEDSSIYLCSVSGTGVTNTEAFFGQGTRLTVV.

The chain has TRBV21-1 and TRBJ1-1; TRBD1, as called in the table, went unchecked against the DNA. TRBV21-1 is an annotated pseudogene. The CDR3 totals 14 residues. The CDR3 DNA follows: TGTGCCAGCACCCGTTGGACAGGGAACACTGAAGCTTTCTTT. This codes for CASTRWTGNTEAFF.

The chain employs TRBV9 and TRBJ1-1; tentatively, D is TRBD1 (6 bases). The length of the CDR3 is 13 residues. Trimming shortened V by 4 bases and J by 3 bases, and 10 bases separated the two germline ends. CDR1 is SGDLS, CDR2 YYNGEE, per germline. CDR3 amino acids: CASSSQGYTEAFF. The CDR3 DNA sequence: TGTGCCAGCAGCTCCCAGGGGTACACTGAAGCTTTCTTT.

This sequence joins TRBV7-9 and TRBJ1-3; D unresolved. The V gene's germline CDR1 is SEHNR and CDR2 FQNEAQ (reference sequence). CDR3 length equals 15 residues. Trimming took off 5 bases at V and 4 bases at J, with 15 bases between the two ends. In DNA form, the CDR3 reads TGTGCCAGCAGCCCAGTGGTTGGGGAGGGAAACACCATATATTTT. Residues: CASSPVVGEGNTIYF.

The rearrangement links TRBV7-9 to TRBJ1-2; D is uncertain. Trimming cost V 3 bases and J 8 bases, with 13 bases left between them. Germline CDR1 is SEHNR and CDR2 is FQNEAQ (reference sequence). The CDR3 has 13 residues. The CDR3 sequence is CASSFLRLRGYTF. CDR3 DNA sequence: TGTGCCAGCAGCTTTCTCAGACTTCGGGGCTACACCTTC.

The chain carries TRBV18 and TRBJ2-7; 7 nucleotides match TRBD1. Germline CDR1 is KGHSH and CDR2 is LQKENI. The CDR3 runs to 16 residues. V lost 3 bases and J lost 7; bases outside the gene matches: 15. The CDR3 coding sequence is TGTGCCAGCTCACCTACAGGGGTTCCCCTCTCGTGGGAGCAGTACTTC. It translates to CASSPTGVPLSWEQYF.

The chain carries TRBV5-8 and TRBJ2-7; a weak D match, TRBD2 (5 bases). The CDR3 covers 13 residues. V lost 5 bases and J 3 bases, leaving 12 bases between the germline ends. From germline, CDR1 is SGHTS and CDR2 YDEGEE. This CDR3 reads CASRDPLDYEQYF. The CDR3 DNA follows: TGTGCCAGCAGGGACCCACTAGACTACGAGCAGTACTTC.